The following is a T cell receptor (beta chain) sequence with its context. The data are from a study of control samples from healthy donors and cancer patients. The table came from immunoSEQ multiplex PCR; TCRdb's copy has only in-frame clones and leaves some out. In the table there are 100,000 to 150,000 clones, 80% to 90% of which are singletons. Material for sequencing was blood. The clonotype originates from a man aged 40-55 years in good health.

This chain's CDR3 is CASSPRALGSGELFF. The CDR3 DNA reads TGTGCCAGCAGCCCCCGTGCGTTGGGTTCCGGGGAGCTGTTTTTT. The V and J genes are TRBV9 and TRBJ2-2, with no clear D. The CDR3 extends over 15 amino acids. CDR1 is SGDLS, CDR2 YYNGEE, per germline. V was clipped by 4 bases and J by 6 bases, with 16 bases between them.